One sample yielded the 27 T cell receptor beta chains listed below, sequenced in a study of blood T cell repertoires in COVID-19. The method was immunoSEQ multiplex PCR; TCRdb's version includes in-frame clones alone and lacks a portion of them. Here the sample spans over 250,000 clones, approximately 88% being singletons. Sequencing input: peripheral blood. Every receptor here comes from a woman aged 25 to 45 with acute or convalescent COVID-19.

The chain couples TRBV7-8 to TRBJ2-1; 8 bases map to TRBD1. Germline V CDR1 and CDR2: SGHVS, FQNEAQ. This CDR3 has 16 amino acids. Trimming took 2 bases from V and 9 from J; bases not matched to a gene: 12. CDR3 in DNA: TGTGCCAGCAGCTTATTACCGCAGGGGGCGAAAGGTGAGCAGTTCTTC. Residues: CASSLLPQGAKGEQFF.

The chain employs TRBV4-1 and TRBJ2-7; 10 bases map to TRBD2. With 2 bases clipped from V and 3 bases from J, the junction kept 4 bases outside the gene matches. The CDR3 runs to 15 residues. Per the germline V gene, CDR1 is MGHRA and CDR2 is YSYEKL. CDR3 loop: CASSQPTSGDYEQYF. The CDR3 nucleotides read TGCGCCAGCAGCCAACCCACTAGCGGGGACTACGAGCAGTACTTC.

In its sample, this clone was seen a few times. The chain employs TRBV14 and TRBJ2-1; 10 bases match TRBD2. This CDR3 contains 15 residues. V trimming: 5 bases; J trimming: 4 bases; junction bases outside the gene matches: 5. CDR1 is SGHDN, CDR2 FVKESK, per germline. Here the CDR3 reads CASSDGTSVYNEQFF. The CDR3 nucleotides are TGTGCCAGCAGCGACGGGACTAGCGTTTACAATGAGCAGTTCTTC.

This chain links TRBV7-9 with TRBJ2-1; the match to TRBD2 covers 7 bases. V was pared by 5 bases and J by 3 bases, with 13 bases of the junction left unmatched. Germline V CDR1 and CDR2: SEHNR, FQNEAQ (reference sequence). The CDR3 is 17 amino acids. The CDR3 DNA reads TGTGCCAGCAGCCCCCTTCCCGCGGGAGTTTACTACAATGAGCAGTTCTTC. It encodes CASSPLPAGVYYNEQFF.

The rearrangement links TRBV9 to TRBJ1-1; 9 bases match TRBD1. CDR1 and CDR2 (germline): SGDLS, YYNGEE. The CDR3 totals 15 residues. Losses at the gene ends were 3 bases for V and 4 bases for J; bases not matched to a gene: 7. The CDR3 DNA reads as TGTGCCAGCAGCGCCCACCGGGACAGGGCCACTGAAGCTTTCTTT. It encodes CASSAHRDRATEAFF.

The chain employs TRBV4-3 and TRBJ2-2; possibly TRBD1 for D (6 bases). CDR1 is LGHNA, CDR2 YSLEER, per germline. The CDR3 is 14 residues long. V was trimmed by 10 bases and J by 0 bases, leaving 12 bases between them. CDR3 sequence: CATGDHPNTGELFF. DNA for the CDR3: TGCGCCACAGGGGACCACCCGAACACCGGGGAGCTGTTTTTT.

Written as DNA, the CDR3 is TGTGCCAGTAGCGAGACTCTCTTTGGCACTGAAGCTTTCTTT. Encoded protein: CASSETLFGTEAFF. This rearrangement joins TRBV19 to TRBJ1-1; no definite D call. This CDR3 has 14 amino acids. Germline V gene sequence: CDR1 LNHDA, CDR2 SQIVND (reference sequence). The germline V and J ends were trimmed by 6 bases and 4 bases, with 15 bases remaining between them.

V and J are TRBV15 and TRBJ2-7; a weak D match, TRBD2 (6 bases). Trimming took 2 bases from V and 4 from J, leaving 12 bases between them. This CDR3 spans 14 amino acids. Germline assignment: CDR1 LNHNV and CDR2 YYDKDF (reference sequence). The CDR3 protein is CATSRSGTEYEQYF. The DNA of the CDR3 is TGTGCCACCAGCAGATCCGGGACTGAGTACGAGCAGTACTTC. Supplemented by reference TRBV15 and TRBJ2-7, the full variable domain reads DAMVIQNPRYQVTQFGKPVTLSCSQTLNHNVMYWYQQKSSQAPKLLFHYYDKDFNNEADTPDNFQSRRPNTSFCFLDIRSPGLGDTAMYLCATSRSGTEYEQYFGPGTRLTVT.

The CDR3 region has the DNA TGTGCCACCAGCAGAGAACGGGAATCGGGTGGCTACACCTTC. Translating it yields CATSRERESGGYTF. The rearrangement links TRBV15 to TRBJ1-2; D unclear. CDR3 size: 14 residues. Between the trimmed V and J ends, which lost 0 bases and 7 bases, there was a span of 12 bases. Germline V lookup: CDR1 LNHNV, CDR2 YYDKDF (reference sequence).

V is TRBV7-2 and J is TRBJ1-5; D possibly corresponds to TRBD1 (5 bases). The V end was cut by 5 bases, the J end by 0 bases, with 17 bases between. The CDR3 extends over 17 amino acids. The germline V gene has CDR1 SGHTA and CDR2 FQGNSA. CDR3 amino acids: CASSGLPGRNSNQPQHF. The CDR3 DNA reads as TGTGCCAGCAGCGGACTACCGGGACGCAATAGCAATCAGCCCCAGCATTTT.

This clone appeared once. The rearrangement uses TRBV29-1 and TRBJ1-1; D not resolved. V was cut by 6 bases and J by 0 bases, with 8 bases left in between. This CDR3 comprises 12 residues. CDR1 and CDR2 from the germline V gene are SQVTM and ANQGSEA. The CDR3 loop is CSVIGMNTEAFF. The CDR3 DNA is TGCAGCGTCATCGGGATGAACACTGAAGCTTTCTTT.

The chain has TRBV6-5 and TRBJ2-3, with a tentative D call TRBD2 (6 bases). Trimming stripped 5 bases from V and 6 bases from J, with 18 bases between. This CDR3 spans 15 amino acids. Germline V gene data show CDR1 as MNHEY and CDR2 as SVGAGI. CDR3 in amino acids: CASSKKGLVGDTQYF. DNA of the CDR3: TGTGCCAGCAGTAAAAAGGGACTTGTGGGGGATACGCAGTATTTT.

The CDR3 DNA reads as TGTGCCAGTAGTACGACTAGGCTTGAAGCTTTCTTT. It encodes CASSTTRLEAFF. This sequence joins TRBV19 and TRBJ1-1; D is undetermined. Trimming cost V 4 bases and J 7 bases, with 10 bases left between them. Per germline, CDR1 LNHDA and CDR2 SQIVND (reference sequence). This CDR3 is built from 12 residues.

The CDR3 DNA is TGTGCCAGCAGTCCCTGGACAGGGCCCGGCAATCAGCCCCAGCATTTT. Its translation is CASSPWTGPGNQPQHF. V usage is TRBV27 and J usage is TRBJ1-5; TRBD1 matches 8 bases. Germline assignment: CDR1 MNHEY and CDR2 SMNVEV (reference sequence). V was pared by 5 bases and J by 2 bases, with 8 bases of the junction left unmatched. The length of the CDR3 is 16 residues.

The genes are TRBV2 and TRBJ2-2; 7 bases are a match to TRBD1. The CDR3 totals 14 residues. The germline V gene has CDR1 SNHLY and CDR2 FYNNEI. The trim removed 7 bases at V and 7 bases at J, leaving 9 bases unmatched. The CDR3 DNA reads TGTGCCAGCATAGAGGGGGCGCACCGCGGGGAGCTGTTTTTT. Amino acids: CASIEGAHRGELFF.

This chain connects TRBV7-8 to TRBJ2-7, with 7 positions matching TRBD1. The trim removed 5 bases at V and 6 bases at J, leaving 16 bases unmatched. The CDR3 totals 16 residues. Germline CDR1 and CDR2: SGHVS and FQNEAQ. The CDR3 is CASSHEPTGRRAEQYF. The CDR3 nucleotides are TGTGCCAGCAGCCATGAACCGACAGGGCGGCGGGCCGAGCAGTACTTC.

The DNA for the CDR3 is TGTGCCAGCAGCTTAGAGCTCCTAGCCTACGAGCAGTACTTC. Translating it yields CASSLELLAYEQYF. The rearrangement uses TRBV7-2 and TRBJ2-7; D gene uncertain. This CDR3 region has 14 residues. Trimming pared 1 base from V and 2 bases from J, leaving 9 bases between. Germline V gives CDR1 SGHTA, CDR2 FQGNSA.

This clone was counted only a few times. This sequence joins TRBV2 and TRBJ1-1; the match to TRBD1 covers 9 bases. This CDR3 is built from 15 residues. From germline, CDR1 is SNHLY and CDR2 FYNNEI. V trimming: 2 bases; J trimming: 3 bases; junction bases outside the gene matches: 4. The CDR3 loop is CASSEQGQGYTEAFF. The CDR3 DNA reads TGTGCCAGCAGTGAACAGGGACAGGGATACACTGAAGCTTTCTTT. Looking up the rest from reference TRBV2 and TRBJ1-1 gives the full variable domain: EPEVTQTPSHQVTQMGQEVILRCVPISNHLYFYWYRQILGQKVEFLVSFYNNEISEKSEIFDDQFSVERPDGSNFTLKIRSTKLEDSAMYFCASSEQGQGYTEAFFGQGTRLTVV.

CDR3 amino acids: CASSKTGTGEDEQYF. For the CDR3, the DNA is TGTGCCAGCAGTAAAACCGGGACAGGGGAGGACGAGCAGTACTTC. The chain recombines TRBV25-1 with TRBJ2-7; 10 positions agree with TRBD1. This CDR3 is built from 15 residues. The junction had 9 bases not matched to a gene; V was cut back by 5 bases and J by 5 bases. From germline, CDR1 is MGHDK and CDR2 SYGVNS.

CDR3 loop: CASSLGSGQNTEAFF. CDR3 nucleotides: TGTGCCAGCAGCTTAGGTTCAGGGCAGAACACTGAAGCTTTCTTT. The chain uses TRBV13 and TRBJ1-1; D is perhaps TRBD1 (5 bases). The germline V gene has CDR1 PRHDT and CDR2 FYEKMQ (reference sequence). The CDR3 has 15 residues. Between the trimmed V and J ends, which lost 0 bases and 1 base, there was a span of 9 bases.

The chain couples TRBV10-2 to TRBJ2-5, with a possible D match to TRBD1 (5 bases). Looked up from germline, CDR1 is WSHSY and CDR2 is SAAADI. The CDR3 spans 15 residues. Between the trimmed V and J ends, which lost 0 bases and 4 bases, there was a span of 12 bases. In DNA form, the CDR3 reads TGCGCCAGCAGTGAGTCGAAAGGGGCCAGAGAGACCCAGTACTTC. Translation: CASSESKGARETQYF.

Remarks on this clone: The sample has other DNA sequences that encode this CDR3 too. The chain recombines TRBV19 with TRBJ1-2; TRBD1 agrees at 7 bases. The CDR3 is 13 amino acids. V lost 6 bases, J lost 3 bases, and 4 bases stayed unmatched. Germline assignment: CDR1 LNHDA and CDR2 SQIVND (reference sequence). This chain's CDR3 is CASRLTGDYGYTF. The CDR3 bases are TGTGCCAGTAGATTAACAGGGGACTATGGCTACACCTTC. Complete variable domain (other parts from reference TRBV19 and TRBJ1-2): DGGITQSPKYLFRKEGQNVTLSCEQNLNHDAMYWYRQDPGQGLRLIYYSQIVNDFQKGDIAEGYSVSREKKESFPLTVTSAQKNPTAFYLCASRLTGDYGYTFGSGTRLTVV.

V is TRBV3-1 (or the pseudogene TRBV3-2) and J is TRBJ1-5, with D perhaps matching TRBD1 (5 bases). This CDR3 is 13 amino acids long. Germline lookup yields CDR1 LGHDT and CDR2 YNNKEL (reference sequence). The V and J ends lost 4 bases and 5 bases respectively, with 9 bases between them. The chain's CDR3 is CASSLGGDQPQHF. CDR3 coding DNA: TGTGCCAGCAGCCTCGGGGGGGATCAGCCCCAGCATTTT.

V usage is TRBV11-2 and J usage is TRBJ2-3; TRBD1 might be the D (6 bases). The CDR3 totals 13 residues. Germline CDR1 reads SGHAT; CDR2 reads FQNNGV. V was shortened by 4 bases and J by 3 bases, with 8 bases between the two germline ends. CDR3: CASSSTGTDTQYF. As DNA, the CDR3 is TGTGCCAGCAGCTCTACAGGGACAGATACGCAGTATTTT. Based on the CDR3 plus reference TRBV11-2 and TRBJ2-3, the full variable domain is EAGVAQSPRYKIIEKRQSVAFWCNPISGHATLYWYQQILGQGPKLLIQFQNNGVVDDSQLPKDRFSAERLKGVDSTLKIQPAKLEDSAVYLCASSSTGTDTQYFGPGTRLTVL.

This chain links TRBV5-8 with TRBJ2-7, with 12 bases matching TRBD1. Trimming took 2 bases from V and 3 from J; bases not matched to a gene: 3. Germline V gives CDR1 SGHTS, CDR2 YDEGEE. This CDR3 spans 15 amino acids. The CDR3 is CASSFRDRGLYEQYF. Written as DNA, the CDR3 is TGTGCCAGCAGCTTCCGGGACAGGGGGCTCTACGAGCAGTACTTC.

The chain links TRBV2 to TRBJ2-3; 7 bases are shared with TRBD2. This CDR3 region has 17 residues. From germline, CDR1 is SNHLY and CDR2 FYNNEI. The J segment lost 2 bases and the V segment lost 1 base, leaving 9 bases of the junction unmatched. CDR3 nucleotide sequence: TGTGCCAGCAGTGAAGAGTCTAGCGGCTTCATCACAGATACGCAGTATTTT. Protein sequence: CASSEESSGFITDTQYF.

The chain uses TRBV7-9 and TRBJ1-4; D is unclear. Germline CDR1 and CDR2: SEHNR and FQNEAQ (reference sequence). CDR3 length: 11 amino acids. Deletions cut 5 bases from V and 7 bases from J, with 5 bases between. The DNA of the CDR3 is TGTGCCAGCAGCCTCGTTGAAAAACTGTTTTTT. Amino acid sequence: CASSLVEKLFF.